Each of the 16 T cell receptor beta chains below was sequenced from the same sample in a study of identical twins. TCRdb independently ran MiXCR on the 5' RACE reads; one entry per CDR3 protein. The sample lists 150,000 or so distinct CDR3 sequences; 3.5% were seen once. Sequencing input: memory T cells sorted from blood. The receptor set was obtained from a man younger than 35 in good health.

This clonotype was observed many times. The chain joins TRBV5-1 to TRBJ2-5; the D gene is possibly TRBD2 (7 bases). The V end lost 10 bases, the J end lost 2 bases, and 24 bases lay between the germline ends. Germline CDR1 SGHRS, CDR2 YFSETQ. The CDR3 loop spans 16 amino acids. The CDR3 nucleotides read TGCGCCTCCTTTGGGGGGCCGGGGAGGGGGCAAGAGACCCAGTACTTC. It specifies CASFGGPGRGQETQYF.

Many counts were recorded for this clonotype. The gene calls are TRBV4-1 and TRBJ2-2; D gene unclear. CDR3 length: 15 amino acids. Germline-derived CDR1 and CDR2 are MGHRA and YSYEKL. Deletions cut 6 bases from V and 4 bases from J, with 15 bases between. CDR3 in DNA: TGCGCCAGCAGTTGGTCTAACCCAGGCACCGGGGAGCTGTTTTTT. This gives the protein CASSWSNPGTGELFF.

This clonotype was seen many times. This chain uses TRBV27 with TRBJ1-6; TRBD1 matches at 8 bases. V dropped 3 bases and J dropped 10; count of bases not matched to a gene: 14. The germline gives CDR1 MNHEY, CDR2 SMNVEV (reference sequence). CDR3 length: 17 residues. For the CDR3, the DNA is TGTGCCAGCAGTTTTTCCGGGACAGGTGGCGGACGGTCACCCCTCCACTTT. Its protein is CASSFSGTGGGRSPLHF.

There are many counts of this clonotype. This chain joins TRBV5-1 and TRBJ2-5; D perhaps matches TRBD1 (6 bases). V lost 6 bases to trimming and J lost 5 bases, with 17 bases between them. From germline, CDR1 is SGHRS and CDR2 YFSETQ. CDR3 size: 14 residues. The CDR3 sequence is CASTFTGSGETQYF. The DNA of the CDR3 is TGCGCCAGCACCTTTACAGGGTCCGGGGAGACCCAGTACTTC.

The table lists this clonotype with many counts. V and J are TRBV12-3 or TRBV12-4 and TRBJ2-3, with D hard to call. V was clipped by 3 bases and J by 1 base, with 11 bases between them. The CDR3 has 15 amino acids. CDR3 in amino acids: CASSFQIAGTDTQYF. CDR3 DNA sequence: TGTGCCAGCAGTTTTCAGATAGCAGGCACAGATACGCAGTATTTT.

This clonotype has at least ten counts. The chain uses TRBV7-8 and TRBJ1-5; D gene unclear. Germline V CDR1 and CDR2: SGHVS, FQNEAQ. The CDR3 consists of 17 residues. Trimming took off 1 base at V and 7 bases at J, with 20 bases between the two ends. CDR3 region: CASSLEGGRGRIQPQHF. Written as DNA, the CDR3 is TGTGCCAGCAGCTTAGAGGGCGGCCGAGGACGAATCCAGCCCCAGCATTTT.

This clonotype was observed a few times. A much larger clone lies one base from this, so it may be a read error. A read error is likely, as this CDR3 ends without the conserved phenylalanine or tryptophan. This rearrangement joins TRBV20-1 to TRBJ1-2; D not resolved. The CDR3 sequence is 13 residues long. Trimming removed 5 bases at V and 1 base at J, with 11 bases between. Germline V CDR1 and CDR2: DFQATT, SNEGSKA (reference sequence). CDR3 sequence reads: CSAPPPHNYGYTC. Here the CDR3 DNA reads TGCAGTGCTCCCCCTCCCCATAACTATGGCTACACCTGC.

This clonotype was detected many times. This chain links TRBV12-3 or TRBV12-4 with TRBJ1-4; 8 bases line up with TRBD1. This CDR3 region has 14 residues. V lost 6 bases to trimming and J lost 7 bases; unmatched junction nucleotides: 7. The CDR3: CASREDRGSEKLFF. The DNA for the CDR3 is TGTGCCAGCAGGGAAGACAGGGGAAGTGAAAAACTGTTTTTT.

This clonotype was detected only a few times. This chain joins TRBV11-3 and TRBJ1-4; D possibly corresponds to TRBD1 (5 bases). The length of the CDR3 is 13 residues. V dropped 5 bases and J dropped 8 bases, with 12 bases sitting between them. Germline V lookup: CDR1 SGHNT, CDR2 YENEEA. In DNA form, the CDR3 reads TGTGCCAGCAGCCCCGGGGGACGGGAAAAACTGTTTTTT. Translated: CASSPGGREKLFF.

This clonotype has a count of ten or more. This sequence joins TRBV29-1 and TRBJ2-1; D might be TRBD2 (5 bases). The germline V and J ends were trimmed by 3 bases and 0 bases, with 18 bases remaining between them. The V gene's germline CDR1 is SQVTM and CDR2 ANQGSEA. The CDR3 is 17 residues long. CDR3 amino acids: CSVEGSSRTNSYNEQFF. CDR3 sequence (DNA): TGCAGCGTTGAGGGGAGTAGCCGAACCAACTCCTACAATGAGCAGTTCTTC.

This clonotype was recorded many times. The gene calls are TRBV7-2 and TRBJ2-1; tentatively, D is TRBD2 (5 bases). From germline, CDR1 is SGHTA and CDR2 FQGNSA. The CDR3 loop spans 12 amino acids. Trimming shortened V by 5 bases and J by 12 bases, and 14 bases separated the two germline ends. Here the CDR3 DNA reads TGTGCCAGCAGCACGGAGGTTTGGGGGCAGTTCTTC. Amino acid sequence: CASSTEVWGQFF.

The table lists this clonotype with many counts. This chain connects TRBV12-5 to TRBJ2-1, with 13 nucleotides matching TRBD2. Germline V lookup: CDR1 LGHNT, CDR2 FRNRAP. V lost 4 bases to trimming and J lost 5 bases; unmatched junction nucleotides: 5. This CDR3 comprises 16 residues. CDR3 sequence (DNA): TGTGCTAGTGGTTATCGACTAGCGGGAGGTAACAATGAGCAGTTCTTC. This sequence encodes CASGYRLAGGNNEQFF.

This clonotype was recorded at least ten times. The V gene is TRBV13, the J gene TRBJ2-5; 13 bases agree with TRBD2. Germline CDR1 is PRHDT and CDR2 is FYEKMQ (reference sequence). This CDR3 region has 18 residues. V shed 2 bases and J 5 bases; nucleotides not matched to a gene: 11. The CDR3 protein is CASSLPSGLAGSGETQYF. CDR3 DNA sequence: TGTGCCAGCAGCTTACCCTCGGGACTAGCGGGATCCGGTGAGACCCAGTACTTC.

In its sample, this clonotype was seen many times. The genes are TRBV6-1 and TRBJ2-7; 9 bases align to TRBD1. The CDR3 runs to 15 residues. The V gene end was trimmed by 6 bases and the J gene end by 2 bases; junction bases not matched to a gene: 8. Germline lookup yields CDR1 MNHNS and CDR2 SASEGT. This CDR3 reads CASRATGTGTYEQYF. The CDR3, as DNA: TGTGCCAGCAGAGCGACCGGGACAGGGACCTACGAGCAGTACTTC.

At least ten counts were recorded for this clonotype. The CDR3 region is CASSPQGLLTDTQYF. CDR3 bases: TGTGCCAGCAGCCCTCAGGGACTACTCACAGATACGCAGTATTTT. The chain is built from TRBV3-1 and TRBJ2-3; 7 bases are shared with TRBD2. Unmatched junction bases numbered 6, after V lost 4 bases and J lost 2 bases. The CDR3 spans 15 residues. Germline CDR1 is LGHDT and CDR2 is YNNKEL (reference sequence).

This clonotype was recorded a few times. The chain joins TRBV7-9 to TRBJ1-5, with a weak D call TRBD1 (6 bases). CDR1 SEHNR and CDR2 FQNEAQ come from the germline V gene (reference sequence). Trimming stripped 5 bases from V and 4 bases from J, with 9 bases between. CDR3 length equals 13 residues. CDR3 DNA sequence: TGTGCCAGCAGCGGAACAGGGAATCAGCCCCAGCATTTT. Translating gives CASSGTGNQPQHF.